This entry is about one T cell receptor beta chain. One entry per CDR3 protein, called by TCRdb with MiXCR from the 5' RACE reads. The data contain approximately 530,000 distinct CDR3 sequences, under 25% of them singletons. Trimming took 4 bases from V and 2 from J; bases not matched to a gene: 22. The CDR3 is 21 residues long. Germline CDR1 and CDR2: SGHNT and YENEEA. This sample is drawn from a study of identical twins. The sample was also reused in another study, on yellow fever vaccine responses in identical twins.

This TCR came from a woman between 18 and 29 years old in good health. The sample consisted of CD4+ T cells sorted from blood. The chain is built from TRBV11-3 and TRBJ2-5; 10 nucleotides align to TRBD1. CDR3 bases: TGTGCCAGCAGCTCTCGGACAGGGGGGCACTCCGGGGGGGCCGAACAAGAGACCCAGTACTTC. Protein sequence: CASSSRTGGHSGGAEQETQYF.